Following are 18 T cell receptor beta chains from one sample sequenced in a study of blood T cell repertoires in COVID-19. Only in-frame clones appear in the TCRdb table, and some are missing; sequencing was by immunoSEQ multiplex PCR. The sample includes under 350,000 clones, roughly 86% of them seen just once. The source material was PBMCs or T cells enriched from blood (not recorded which). The receptors come from a woman younger than 35 who had recovered from COVID-19.

The CDR3 DNA reads as TGTGCCAGCAGCCTCCGCCGGGGTCCCGGGGATTCCTACGAGCAGTACTTC. It yields the protein CASSLRRGPGDSYEQYF. This chain uses TRBV11-3 with TRBJ2-7; D is possibly TRBD2 (5 bases). The V gene lost 5 bases and the J gene lost 1 base, with 21 bases spanning the gap. Germline loops: CDR1 SGHNT, CDR2 YENEEA. This CDR3 spans 17 amino acids. Variable domain in full (rest from reference TRBV11-3 and TRBJ2-7): EAGVVQSPRYKIIEKKQPVAFWCNPISGHNTLYWYLQNLGQGPELLIRYENEEAVDDSQLPKDRFSAERLKGVDSTLKIQPAELGDSAVYLCASSLRRGPGDSYEQYFGPGTRLTVT.

This chain joins TRBV4-3 and TRBJ1-1; tentative D call: TRBD1 (5 bases). The ends were cut back, 0 bases at V and 6 bases at J, with 14 bases in the middle. The CDR3 runs to 15 residues. Germline CDR1 and CDR2: LGHNA and YSLEER. DNA for the CDR3: TGCGCCAGCAGCCAAGAAGCGATTTGGGGGGCTGAAGCTTTCTTT. Translation: CASSQEAIWGAEAFF.

The J gene is TRBJ2-5, the V gene TRBV30; D gene ambiguous. The V gene lost 8 bases and the J gene lost 4 bases, with 17 bases spanning the gap. The CDR3 has 13 amino acids. Germline values: CDR1 GTSNPN, CDR2 SVGIG (reference sequence). The CDR3 reads CAQKTAASETQYF. The CDR3 coding sequence is TGTGCCCAAAAGACTGCGGCGTCAGAGACCCAGTACTTC.

The CDR3 nucleotides are TGTGCCAGCAGCCGACGTCAGGGACTACAATCGGGCGAGCAGTACTTC. As protein: CASSRRQGLQSGEQYF. V gene TRBV5-8 combines with J gene TRBJ2-7, with 7 bases fitting TRBD2. The germline gives CDR1 SGHTS, CDR2 YDEGEE. The CDR3 contains 16 residues. V was pared by 4 bases and J by 6 bases, with 16 bases of the junction left unmatched.

The CDR3 is CASRLEDRLYGYTF. The CDR3 nucleotides read TGTGCAAGTCGCTTAGAGGACAGACTCTATGGCTACACCTTC. The chain has TRBV12-2 and TRBJ1-2; the D call in the table, TRBD1, was not verified against the DNA. TRBV12-2 is termed a pseudogene. This CDR3 has 14 residues.

The rearrangement joins TRBV9 to TRBJ1-6; D perhaps matches TRBD1 (6 bases). Looked up from germline, CDR1 is SGDLS and CDR2 is YYNGEE. Between the trimmed V and J ends, which lost 0 bases and 7 bases, there was a span of 11 bases. There are 15 residues in the CDR3. The CDR3 nucleotides are TGTGCCAGCAGCGTAGCGGGACAACAAAATTCACCCCTCCACTTT. Protein sequence: CASSVAGQQNSPLHF.

This clone has just a few counts. V usage is TRBV27 and J usage is TRBJ2-1; D is perhaps TRBD1 (6 bases). Germline V gene sequence: CDR1 MNHEY, CDR2 SMNVEV (reference sequence). This CDR3 is built from 15 residues. V was clipped by 9 bases and J by 0 bases, with 15 bases between them. CDR3 region: CASQSTGSSYNEQFF. The CDR3 coding sequence is TGTGCCAGTCAATCGACAGGTTCCTCCTACAATGAGCAGTTCTTC.

The chain links TRBV9 to TRBJ2-3; the match to TRBD2 covers 8 bases. V was pared by 2 bases and J by 3 bases, with 8 bases of the junction left unmatched. The CDR3 length is 16 residues. CDR1 and CDR2 from the germline V gene are SGDLS and YYNGEE. Here the CDR3 reads CASSVPRRGATDTQYF. The CDR3 DNA sequence: TGTGCCAGCAGCGTTCCGCGGCGGGGGGCAACAGATACGCAGTATTTT.

This clone was seen only once. This chain connects TRBV3-1 (or the pseudogene TRBV3-2) to TRBJ2-7; no definite D call. From germline, CDR1 is LGHDT and CDR2 YNNKEL (reference sequence). CDR3 length: 12 amino acids. Trimming removed 0 bases from V and 6 bases from J, with 6 bases in between. The CDR3 spells CASSQDFSEQYF. In DNA, the CDR3 is TGTGCCAGCAGCCAAGACTTTTCCGAGCAGTACTTC.

The chain joins TRBV4-1 to TRBJ2-7; 7 bases align to TRBD2. The CDR3 is 15 residues long. Germline loops: CDR1 MGHRA, CDR2 YSYEKL. V was clipped by 0 bases and J by 0 bases; unmatched bases: 2. CDR3 amino acids: CASSQEREFSYEQYF. The CDR3 DNA reads TGCGCCAGCAGCCAAGAGCGGGAGTTCTCCTACGAGCAGTACTTC.

The count of this clone is one. This chain uses TRBV5-3 with TRBJ2-6; 7 bases map to TRBD1. TRBV5-3 is classed as an ORF, of uncertain function. Trimming at V came to 4 bases and at J to 0 bases, leaving 13 bases not matched to a gene. The CDR3 is 19 amino acids. The CDR3 here is CARSPLRQGKSSGANVLTF. The CDR3 DNA reads TGTGCCAGAAGCCCCCTGAGACAGGGTAAGTCCTCTGGGGCCAACGTCCTGACTTTC.

This chain uses TRBV6-5 with TRBJ1-1, with D unclear. Per the germline V gene, CDR1 is MNHEY and CDR2 is SVGAGI. This CDR3 has 13 residues. Trimming took 6 bases from V and 6 from J, leaving 14 bases between them. CDR3 protein: CASSLSGFSEAFF. CDR3 nucleotide sequence: TGTGCCAGCAGCCTAAGCGGGTTTTCTGAAGCTTTCTTT.

The chain is built from TRBV7-9 and TRBJ1-1, with 7 bases fitting TRBD1. The V and J ends lost 3 bases and 5 bases, in that order; junction bases with no gene match: 3. The length of the CDR3 is 13 residues. CDR1 is SEHNR, CDR2 FQNEAQ, per germline (reference sequence). This CDR3 is CASSFDRATEAFF. For the CDR3, the DNA is TGTGCCAGCAGCTTTGACAGGGCGACTGAAGCTTTCTTT.

The chain couples TRBV19 to TRBJ1-2; 7 bases align to TRBD1. In germline, CDR1 is LNHDA, CDR2 SQIVND (reference sequence). This CDR3 has 14 residues. V was clipped by 6 bases and J by 5 bases; unmatched bases: 9. In DNA form, the CDR3 reads TGTGCCAGTAGAAGCGGACAGGACCGGTATGGCTACACCTTC. Its translation: CASRSGQDRYGYTF.

The chain combines TRBV5-4 with TRBJ2-5, with TRBD2 identical over 7 bases. CDR1 and CDR2 (germline): SGHNT, YYREEE (reference sequence). Germline trimming cut 4 bases from V and 5 bases from J; bases unmatched to any gene: 11. The CDR3 totals 15 residues. The CDR3 DNA sequence: TGTGCCAGCAGCGACCGTTTCGTTAGCGGGGAGACCCAGTACTTC. This encodes CASSDRFVSGETQYF.

This chain's CDR3 is CASSEAWREGTDTQYF. The CDR3 DNA follows: TGTGCCAGCAGTGAAGCCTGGCGGGAGGGCACAGATACGCAGTATTTT. This chain connects TRBV6-1 to TRBJ2-3; TRBD2 aligns across 8 bases. Unmatched junction bases numbered 3, after V lost 0 bases and J lost 1 base. Germline lookup yields CDR1 MNHNS and CDR2 SASEGT. The CDR3 spans 16 residues.

This clone was observed a few times. The chain carries TRBV7-9 and TRBJ1-1, with no clear D. CDR3 length: 12 amino acids. The germline V and J ends were trimmed by 1 base and 7 bases, with 7 bases remaining between them. Looked up from germline, CDR1 is SEHNR and CDR2 is FQNEAQ (reference sequence). This chain's CDR3 is CASSLVGFEAFF. The CDR3 DNA reads as TGTGCCAGCAGCTTAGTCGGTTTTGAAGCTTTCTTT.

This clone showed up just once. V gene TRBV27 combines with J gene TRBJ2-1; 10 bases agree with TRBD2. This CDR3 contains 15 residues. Germline V CDR1 and CDR2: MNHEY, SMNVEV (reference sequence). With V trimmed by 6 bases and J by 2 bases, 4 bases remained unmatched. The CDR3 sequence is CASRLAGGPYNEQFF. In DNA form, the CDR3 reads TGTGCCAGCAGGTTAGCGGGGGGCCCCTACAATGAGCAGTTCTTC.